This entry lists 8 T cell receptor beta chains sequenced from one sample in a study of blood T cell repertoires in COVID-19. The method was immunoSEQ multiplex PCR; TCRdb's version includes in-frame clones alone and lacks a portion of them. The sample has under 400,000 clones; 70% to 90% are singletons. The sample was PBMCs or T cells enriched from blood (not recorded which). Every receptor here comes from a woman aged 40 to 49 with acute COVID-19.

The CDR3 DNA reads TGTGCCAGCAGCGTAGAATCGGGGAAGGGTTCACCCCTCCACTTT. Translated: CASSVESGKGSPLHF. The V gene is TRBV9, the J gene TRBJ1-6; D unclear. Trimming left V 0 bases short and J 9 bases short, with 13 bases between. Germline CDR1 and CDR2: SGDLS and YYNGEE. There are 15 residues in the CDR3. The variable domain in full, with the rest retrieved from reference TRBV9 and TRBJ1-6, is DSGVTQTPKHLITATGQRVTLRCSPRSGDLSVYWYQQSLDQGLQFLIQYYNGEERAKGNILERFSAQQFPDLHSELNLSSLELGDSALYFCASSVESGKGSPLHFGNGTRLTVT.

The chain combines TRBV7-9 with TRBJ1-2; D ambiguous. V lost 3 bases and J lost 5, with 16 bases in between. From germline, CDR1 is SEHNR and CDR2 FQNEAQ (reference sequence). The CDR3 is made up of 15 amino acids. The CDR3, as DNA: TGTGCCAGCAGCTTCCCTCTCAGAAACGGGTATGGCTACACCTTC. Translating gives CASSFPLRNGYGYTF.

The chain has TRBV4-1 and TRBJ2-5, with D possibly matching TRBD2 (6 bases). Germline-derived CDR1 and CDR2 are MGHRA and YSYEKL. The CDR3 spans 19 residues. The V and J ends lost 3 bases and 1 base respectively, with 24 bases between them. The CDR3 sequence: CASSQRDPRRLYFQETQYF. The CDR3 bases are TGCGCCAGCAGCCAGCGGGACCCCCGAAGGTTGTATTTCCAAGAGACCCAGTACTTC.

This chain joins TRBV3-1 (or the pseudogene TRBV3-2) and TRBJ1-5; TRBD1 agrees at 9 bases. CDR3 size: 18 residues. The germline CDR1 and CDR2 sequences are LGHDT and YNNKEL (reference sequence). J gave up 7 bases and V 0 bases, and 13 bases lay outside the gene matches. The CDR3 spells CASSQDYGTQGAGQPQHF. CDR3 bases: TGTGCCAGCAGCCAAGATTACGGCACACAGGGGGCAGGGCAGCCCCAGCATTTT.

This chain uses TRBV6-4 with TRBJ2-7; D possibly corresponds to TRBD1 (6 bases). The V end lost 5 bases, the J end lost 0 bases, and 11 bases lay between the germline ends. The V gene's germline CDR1 is MRHNA and CDR2 SNTAGT. The CDR3 is 14 amino acids. This CDR3 reads CASSPDRSSYEQYF. CDR3 sequence (DNA): TGTGCCAGCAGTCCCGACAGGAGCTCCTACGAGCAGTACTTC.

The chain employs TRBV5-1 and TRBJ1-2, with 9 bases that match TRBD1. Germline V gene sequence: CDR1 SGHRS, CDR2 YFSETQ. V trimming: 0 bases; J trimming: 4 bases; junction bases outside the gene matches: 7. The CDR3 totals 16 residues. CDR3 protein: CASSLDTGGPTYGYTF. CDR3 sequence (DNA): TGCGCCAGCAGCTTGGACACAGGGGGCCCGACCTATGGCTACACCTTC.

The gene calls are TRBV6-5 and TRBJ2-3; TRBD1 aligns across 11 bases. Trimming took 2 bases from V and 14 from J; bases not matched to a gene: 12. Germline V gene lookup returns CDR1 MNHEY and CDR2 SVGAGI. This CDR3 is built from 15 residues. For the CDR3, the DNA is TGTGCCAGCAGTTACCAAGGACAGGGGGCGCTTAGTATGTATTTT. This sequence encodes CASSYQGQGALSMYF.

This sequence joins TRBV18 and TRBJ1-4; no clear D gene. Trimming took 5 bases from V and 0 from J, leaving 7 bases between them. Germline CDR1 and CDR2: KGHSH and LQKENI. The CDR3 covers 14 residues. CDR3 protein: CASSSTPTNEKLFF. Written as DNA, the CDR3 is TGTGCCAGCTCATCGACTCCAACTAATGAAAAACTGTTTTTT.